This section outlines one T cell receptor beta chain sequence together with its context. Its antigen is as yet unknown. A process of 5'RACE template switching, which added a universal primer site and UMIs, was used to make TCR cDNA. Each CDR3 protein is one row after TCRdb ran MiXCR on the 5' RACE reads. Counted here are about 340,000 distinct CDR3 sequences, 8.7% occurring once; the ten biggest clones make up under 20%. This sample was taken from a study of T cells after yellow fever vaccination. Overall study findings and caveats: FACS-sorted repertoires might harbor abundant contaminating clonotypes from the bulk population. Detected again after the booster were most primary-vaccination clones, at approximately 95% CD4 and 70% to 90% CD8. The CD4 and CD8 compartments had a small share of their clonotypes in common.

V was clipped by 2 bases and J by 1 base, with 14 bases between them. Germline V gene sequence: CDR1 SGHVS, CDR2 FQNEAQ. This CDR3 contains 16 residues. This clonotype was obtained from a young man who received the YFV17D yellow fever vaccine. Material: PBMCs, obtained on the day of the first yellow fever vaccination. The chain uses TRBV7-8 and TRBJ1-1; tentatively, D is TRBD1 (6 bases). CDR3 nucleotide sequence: TGTGCCAGCAGCTTAAGAGGGGGACGGGAGAACACTGAAGCTTTCTTT. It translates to CASSLRGGRENTEAFF.